Listed below are T cell receptor beta chains from one sample, sequenced in a study of blood T cells in healthy people across ages. TCRdb re-derived calls from the 5' RACE reads in MiXCR, one entry per CDR3 protein. Of 600,000 to 850,000 distinct CDR3 sequences listed, roughly 47% were seen once; the top ten hold 20% to 25%. Sequencing used blood. The receptors originated from a woman in her fifties or sixties in good health. CDR3s include the opening cysteine and the closing phenylalanine or tryptophan. A D gene is named only where the DNA matches it firmly. The listing skips clone size in some rows; elsewhere it reads once, few, many or a size class.

j_gene	len	abundance	v_gene	d_gene	CDR3nt	CDR3aa
TRBJ2-4	16	-	TRBV9	-	TGTGCCAGCAGCGTAGATGCTCGGTCCTCCTCCTACGAGTTGTACTTC	CASSVDARSSSYELYF
TRBJ1-1	14	-	TRBV27	-	TGTGCCAGCAGTTTACGCGACGGGAACACTGAAGCTTTCTTT	CASSLRDGNTEAFF
TRBJ2-1	10	-	TRBV7-9	-	TGTGCCAGCAGTTTGATAGGAGAGTTCTTC	CASSLIGEFF
TRBJ2-3	14	few	TRBV18	-	TGTGCCAGCTCACCAACTGTTAGCACAGATACGCAGTATTTT	CASSPTVSTDTQYF
TRBJ1-5	15	-	TRBV20-1	TRBD1	TGCAGTGCTAGATCCCGCGGGACAGGGGCTCAGCCCCAGCATTTT	CSARSRGTGAQPQHF
TRBJ2-1	16	-	TRBV5-1	TRBD2	TGCGCCAGCAGCCCAAGCGGGGGGGCGGTGTACAATGAGCAGTTCTTC	CASSPSGGAVYNEQFF
TRBJ2-1	13	-	TRBV10-3	TRBD1	TGTGCCATCAGTACCGGGACAGACAATGAGCAGTTCTTC	CAISTGTDNEQFF
TRBJ2-1	14	-	TRBV12-3/TRBV12-4	-	TGTGCCAGCATCTTATGGGGTCTTGGTAAGACCCAGTTCTTC	CASILWGLGKTQFF
TRBJ2-7	14	-	TRBV7-9	-	TGTGCCAGCAGCTTAGGGCAGGCTGACAATGAGCAGTACTTC	CASSLGQADNEQYF
TRBJ2-1	15	-	TRBV7-2	-	TGTACCAGCAGCTCGGGGCGAAGCTCCTACAATGAGCAGTTCTTC	CTSSSGRSSYNEQFF
TRBJ1-2	14	-	TRBV27	TRBD1	TGTGCCAGCAGTATAACAGGGGATAACTATGGCTACACCTTC	CASSITGDNYGYTF
TRBJ2-1	19	once	TRBV7-6	TRBD2	TGTGCCAGCAGCGTCCGGTGGACTAGCGGGGGGGATTACTACAATGAGCAGTTCTTC	CASSVRWTSGGDYYNEQFF
TRBJ2-6	18	-	TRBV3-1	TRBD1	TGTGCCAGCAGCCCACCGGGACAGGGGGTAACTGGGGCCAACGTCCTGACTTTC	CASSPPGQGVTGANVLTF
TRBJ2-1	15	few	TRBV12-3/TRBV12-4	TRBD2	TGTGCCAGCAGAAGTGGGCGGGGGGGCCCCCATGAGCAGTTCTTC	CASRSGRGGPHEQFF
TRBJ1-5	13	-	TRBV6-6	-	TGTGCCAGCAGCCAATCTACTTATCAGCCCCAGCATTTT	CASSQSTYQPQHF
TRBJ2-5	16	-	TRBV20-1	TRBD2	TGCAGTGTCCCCCGCCGGGGACTAGCGGGGAAAGAGACCCAGTACTTC	CSVPRRGLAGKETQYF
TRBJ1-5	15	-	TRBV5-1	-	TGCGCCAGCAGCCCCGGAGGGGTAATTACGGAGCCCCAGCATTTT	CASSPGGVITEPQHF
TRBJ1-1	14	-	TRBV10-2	-	TGCGCCAGCAGTGAAGGGATTCGGGGCACTGAAGCTTTCTTT	CASSEGIRGTEAFF
TRBJ1-1	16	-	TRBV30	TRBD1	TGTGCCTGGATGTTAGGGGGCGGGAGCACGAACACTGAAGCTTTCTTT	CAWMLGGGSTNTEAFF
TRBJ2-3	17	-	TRBV20-1	-	TGCAGTGCTAGGAAAGAGCCGGTGGGAATCGGCACAGATACGCAGTATTTT	CSARKEPVGIGTDTQYF